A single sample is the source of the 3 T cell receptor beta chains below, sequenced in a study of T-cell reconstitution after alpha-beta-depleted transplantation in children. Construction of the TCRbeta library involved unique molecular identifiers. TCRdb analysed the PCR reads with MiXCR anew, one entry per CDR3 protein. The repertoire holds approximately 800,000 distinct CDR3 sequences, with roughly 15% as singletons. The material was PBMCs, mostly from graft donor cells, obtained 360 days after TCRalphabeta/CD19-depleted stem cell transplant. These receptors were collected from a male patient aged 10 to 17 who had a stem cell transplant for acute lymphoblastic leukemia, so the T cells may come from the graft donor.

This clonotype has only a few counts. CDR3 nucleotides: TGTGCCATCAGTGACGAGGCACACTCTGGGGCCAACGTCCTGACTTTC. Protein sequence: CAISDEAHSGANVLTF. V usage is TRBV10-3 and J usage is TRBJ2-6; D is undetermined. The CDR3 has 16 residues. V lost 3 bases and J lost 0, with 9 bases in between. The V gene's germline CDR1 is ENHRY and CDR2 SYGVKD.

CDR3 sequence reads: CASMSGPSTDTQYF. In nucleotides, the CDR3 is TGCGCCAGCATGTCTGGACCGAGCACAGATACGCAGTATTTT. The rearrangement joins TRBV4-1 to TRBJ2-3; D is unclear. The CDR3 totals 14 residues. Germline assignment: CDR1 MGHRA and CDR2 YSYEKL. V was clipped by 7 bases and J by 0 bases, with 11 bases between them.

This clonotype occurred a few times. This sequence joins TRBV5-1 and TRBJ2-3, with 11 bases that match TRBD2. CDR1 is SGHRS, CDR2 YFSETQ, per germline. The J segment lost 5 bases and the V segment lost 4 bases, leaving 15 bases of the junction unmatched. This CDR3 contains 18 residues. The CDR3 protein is CASSGWVLAGEVVDTQYF. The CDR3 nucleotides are TGCGCCAGCAGCGGATGGGTACTAGCGGGAGAAGTGGTAGATACGCAGTATTTT.